This T cell receptor beta chain was found in a study of post-analysis software for immune sequencing data. Study details: Relapsing-remitting, secondary progressive and progressive-relapsing multiple sclerosis courses were included. Study observations and caveats: Compared against controls, patients with multiple sclerosis displayed significantly lower normalized Chao1 diversity. Strong co-clustering by F measure linked samples that shared a preparation batch. Four or five TRBV segments occurring more often in patients than controls included TRBV5-6, TRBV5-1 and TRBV20-1.

Carried by the TCR beta cDNA libraries were unique molecular identifiers. Between roughly 1 and 10 million T cells gave rise to 450,000 to 650,000 cDNA molecules. TCRdb fed the PCR reads into MiXCR, producing one record per CDR3 protein. This table holds hundreds of thousands of distinct CDR3 sequences, around 27% found once. The CDR3 contains 15 residues. Germline V gene sequence: CDR1 MDHEN, CDR2 SYDVKM. The V end lost 6 bases, the J end lost 2 bases, and 14 bases lay between the germline ends. In its sample, this clonotype was seen a few times. Its antigen is not identified. This chain uses TRBV28 with TRBJ2-1; D may correspond to TRBD1 or TRBD2 (5 bases each). The receptor's source is a girl aged 5-17 years with multiple sclerosis. Sequenced: blood. The CDR3 region is CASRPLGEPYNEQFF. The CDR3 nucleotides are TGTGCCAGCAGACCGCTGGGGGAGCCCTACAATGAGCAGTTCTTC.